Listed here are 29 T cell receptor beta chains from one sample, sequenced in a study of shared clonotypes between healthy human individuals. Terminally differentiated effector memory CD45RA+ cells were excluded from the naive CD8 cells, which were CD45RO-negative and positively selected for CCR7. The protocol was immunoSEQ multiplex PCR, while the TCRdb copy is restricted to in-frame clones and leaves out a portion. The table includes more than 2 million clones, approximately 94% detected once. Material: naive CD8+ T cells sorted from blood. Receptor source: a man younger than 35 in good health.

The chain links TRBV30 to TRBJ1-1; no clear D gene. The length of the CDR3 is 12 residues. Trimming left V 0 bases short and J 6 bases short, with 8 bases between. Germline V lookup: CDR1 GTSNPN, CDR2 SVGIG (reference sequence). This CDR3 reads CAWSVQKPEAFF. The CDR3 region has the DNA TGTGCCTGGAGTGTACAGAAGCCTGAAGCTTTCTTT.

The V and J genes are TRBV7-9 and TRBJ2-5; tentatively, D is TRBD1 (5 bases). Germline V CDR1 and CDR2: SEHNR, FQNEAQ (reference sequence). This CDR3 comprises 16 residues. The V end was cut by 5 bases, the J end by 3 bases, with 19 bases between. The CDR3 coding sequence is TGTGCCAGCAGCCGTAGACTGGGCGAAGGGGAAGAGACCCAGTACTTC. This translates into CASSRRLGEGEETQYF.

V and J are TRBV15 and TRBJ1-2, with 10 bases that match TRBD1. Germline V gives CDR1 LNHNV, CDR2 YYDKDF (reference sequence). The CDR3 is 15 amino acids. Trimming took 2 bases from V and 8 from J; bases not matched to a gene: 8. The chain's CDR3 is CATSRSKTGGEGYTF. The CDR3 DNA reads TGTGCCACCAGCAGATCTAAGACAGGGGGCGAGGGCTACACCTTC. The whole variable domain, remainder taken from reference TRBV15 and TRBJ1-2, is DAMVIQNPRYQVTQFGKPVTLSCSQTLNHNVMYWYQQKSSQAPKLLFHYYDKDFNNEADTPDNFQSRRPNTSFCFLDIRSPGLGDTAMYLCATSRSKTGGEGYTFGSGTRLTVV.

The chain uses TRBV4-1 and TRBJ1-3, with no clear D. The CDR3 is made up of 15 amino acids. The ends were cut back, 1 base at V and 0 bases at J, with 7 bases in the middle. CDR1 and CDR2 (germline): MGHRA, YSYEKL. CDR3 nucleotides: TGCGCCAGCAGCCAAGTCCACAGCTCTGGAAACACCATATATTTT. This codes for CASSQVHSSGNTIYF.

Comments on this clone: The identical CDR3 is also encoded by other nucleotide sequences in the sample. The chain uses TRBV27 and TRBJ2-2, with D tentatively TRBD2 (5 bases). Deletions cut 5 bases from V and 3 bases from J, with 10 bases between. The CDR3 extends over 14 amino acids. Germline V gene sequence: CDR1 MNHEY, CDR2 SMNVEV (reference sequence). The CDR3 sequence: CASSPGLYTGELFF. The CDR3 nucleotides read TGTGCCAGCAGTCCCGGACTTTACACCGGGGAGCTGTTTTTT.

The chain carries TRBV27 and TRBJ2-3; TRBD2 matches at 11 bases. Germline loops: CDR1 MNHEY, CDR2 SMNVEV (reference sequence). V gave up 5 bases and J gave up 1 base; unmatched junction bases: 20. The CDR3 spans 21 residues. The CDR3 region has the DNA TGTGCCAGCAGTCTCCTGGGGCTAGCGGGGGGACGACTTCTTCGCACAGATACGCAGTATTTT. This gives the protein CASSLLGLAGGRLLRTDTQYF.

The genes are TRBV5-4 and TRBJ2-7; 14 bases align to TRBD2. J was trimmed by 5 bases and V by 4 bases; bases with no gene match: 5. Germline V gene sequence: CDR1 SGHNT, CDR2 YYREEE (reference sequence). The CDR3 covers 15 residues. The CDR3 reads CASSGGTSGGHEQYF. CDR3 DNA: TGTGCCAGCAGCGGAGGGACTAGCGGGGGCCACGAGCAGTACTTC.

Comment on this clone: Other DNA sequences in the same sample also yield this CDR3. The chain is built from TRBV4-1 and TRBJ1-2; D unclear. The CDR3 totals 14 residues. Germline values: CDR1 MGHRA, CDR2 YSYEKL. V was shortened by 1 base and J by 2 bases, with 8 bases between the two germline ends. The CDR3 region is CASSQVTANYGYTF. The CDR3 region has the DNA TGCGCCAGCAGCCAAGTTACAGCAAACTATGGCTACACCTTC.

This clone was picked up one time. The chain has TRBV6-5 and TRBJ2-1; D call uncertain. The V end lost 2 bases, the J end lost 9 bases, and 8 bases lay between the germline ends. Germline V gene data show CDR1 as MNHEY and CDR2 as SVGAGI. CDR3 length: 12 residues. The CDR3 DNA is TGTGCCAGCAGTTACGGCGGTACTGAGCAGTTCTTC. This codes for CASSYGGTEQFF.

This clone occurred a few times. The same CDR3 arises from other DNA sequences in this sample as well. J is TRBJ2-7 and V is TRBV27, with TRBD1 matching over 10 bases. This CDR3 comprises 14 residues. Germline-derived CDR1 and CDR2 are MNHEY and SMNVEV (reference sequence). Germline trimming cut 5 bases from V and 2 bases from J; bases unmatched to any gene: 3. This CDR3 reads CASSPTGGPYEQYF. The CDR3 nucleotides read TGTGCCAGCAGTCCGACAGGGGGCCCCTACGAGCAGTACTTC.

This chain links TRBV10-3 with TRBJ2-3, with 8 bases aligning to TRBD1. The junction had 3 bases not matched to a gene; V was cut back by 5 bases and J by 2 bases. This CDR3 spans 14 amino acids. The V gene's germline CDR1 is ENHRY and CDR2 SYGVKD. The CDR3 DNA reads TGTGCCATCAGTACGGACAGGGTCACAGATACGCAGTATTTT. Amino acid sequence: CAISTDRVTDTQYF.

The chain carries TRBV19 and TRBJ1-1; no reliable D call. The V end was cut by 6 bases, the J end by 0 bases, with 11 bases between. Germline V gives CDR1 LNHDA, CDR2 SQIVND (reference sequence). This CDR3 spans 14 amino acids. The DNA for the CDR3 is TGTGCCAGTAGCTCAAAGTGGGTGAACACTGAAGCTTTCTTT. Translating gives CASSSKWVNTEAFF.

V is TRBV5-4 and J is TRBJ1-1; 10 nucleotides align to TRBD1. This CDR3 contains 14 residues. Germline assignment: CDR1 SGHNT and CDR2 YYREEE (reference sequence). V trimming: 5 bases; J trimming: 7 bases; junction bases outside the gene matches: 8. This CDR3 reads CASSLTGGAVEAFF. CDR3 bases: TGTGCCAGCAGTTTGACAGGGGGCGCGGTTGAAGCTTTCTTT.

The chain recombines TRBV19 with TRBJ2-3; the D gene is possibly TRBD1 (6 bases). Per the germline V gene, CDR1 is LNHDA and CDR2 is SQIVND (reference sequence). The V gene lost 10 bases and the J gene lost 1 base, with 18 bases spanning the gap. The CDR3 is made up of 15 amino acids. CDR3 protein: CATRGSPIRTDTQYF. Here the CDR3 DNA reads TGTGCCACCAGGGGTAGTCCCATTCGCACAGATACGCAGTATTTT.

This clone is a singleton in its sample. The gene calls are TRBV9 and TRBJ2-2; D call uncertain. This CDR3 has 13 amino acids. V lost 1 base and J lost 4, with 5 bases in between. Germline loops: CDR1 SGDLS, CDR2 YYNGEE. The CDR3 DNA follows: TGTGCCAGCAGCGTATTTGGCACCGGGGAGCTGTTTTTT. As protein: CASSVFGTGELFF.

The V gene is TRBV11-2, the J gene TRBJ2-1; D gene ambiguous. Trimming pared 1 base from V and 12 bases from J, leaving 28 bases between. In germline, CDR1 is SGHAT, CDR2 FQNNGV. The CDR3 is 18 residues long. CDR3 residues: CASSLGRNPTTGPMVQFF. The CDR3 DNA is TGTGCCAGCAGCTTAGGCAGGAACCCAACAACGGGCCCAATGGTGCAGTTCTTC.

The chain links TRBV16 to TRBJ1-2; D unresolved. CDR1 and CDR2 (germline): KGHSY, FQNENV. The CDR3 spans 15 residues. The germline V and J ends were trimmed by 0 bases and 2 bases, with 10 bases remaining between them. This chain's CDR3 is CASSQSRVRNYGYTF. For the CDR3, the DNA is TGTGCCAGCAGCCAATCACGGGTCAGGAACTATGGCTACACCTTC.

This clone was found once. V gene TRBV5-6 combines with J gene TRBJ2-1; D is possibly TRBD2 (5 bases). The ends were cut back, 0 bases at V and 16 bases at J, with 17 bases in the middle. The CDR3 is 13 residues long. Germline-derived CDR1 and CDR2 are SGHDT and YYEEEE. The CDR3 sequence: CASSLAGQMRDFF. The CDR3 DNA reads TGTGCCAGCAGCTTGGCCGGGCAAATGAGGGATTTCTTC.

The chain carries TRBV21-1 and TRBJ2-3; TRBD2 reflects the table's D call only, with no check against the DNA. TRBV21-1 is described as a pseudogene. This CDR3 has 16 amino acids. DNA for the CDR3: TGTGCCAGCAGCAACGGACTAGCCAAGAGCCCAGATACGCAGTATTTT. Translation gives CASSNGLAKSPDTQYF.

This clone was seen just once. This chain uses TRBV9 with TRBJ2-1, with 7 bases aligning to TRBD2. Germline assignment: CDR1 SGDLS and CDR2 YYNGEE. The CDR3 runs to 14 residues. Losses at the gene ends were 8 bases for V and 5 bases for J; bases not matched to a gene: 10. The CDR3 nucleotides read TGTGCCAGTTCCCCTAGCGGCCTTAACAATGAGCAGTTCTTC. Its protein is CASSPSGLNNEQFF.

This chain joins TRBV7-2 and TRBJ1-4; 8 nucleotides agree with TRBD1. The germline gives CDR1 SGHTA, CDR2 FQGNSA. This CDR3 has 17 residues. With 4 bases clipped from V and 6 bases from J, the junction kept 13 bases outside the gene matches. CDR3 region: CASSSQGALRGHEKLFF. The CDR3 DNA reads TGTGCCAGCAGCTCGCAGGGGGCGCTGAGGGGCCATGAAAAACTGTTTTTT.

The chain combines TRBV28 with TRBJ1-2, with 8 bases identical to TRBD1. The CDR3 has 16 residues. The germline V gene has CDR1 MDHEN and CDR2 SYDVKM. With 5 bases clipped from V and 4 bases from J, the junction kept 12 bases outside the gene matches. CDR3 in DNA: TGTGCCAGCAGTACCTCGGACAGGGTTGTCCTCTATGGCTACACCTTC. Protein sequence: CASSTSDRVVLYGYTF.

This clone was found a few times. This specimen includes other DNA sequences encoding the same CDR3. This chain joins TRBV4-3 and TRBJ1-5; 7 nucleotides agree with TRBD1. There are 15 residues in the CDR3. V was pared by 0 bases and J by 3 bases, with 2 bases of the junction left unmatched. The germline V gene encodes CDR1 LGHNA and CDR2 YSLEER. CDR3 DNA sequence: TGCGCCAGCAGCCAAGATGGGACAGACAATCAGCCCCAGCATTTT. It translates to CASSQDGTDNQPQHF.

V is TRBV27 and J is TRBJ2-7, with TRBD2 matching over 11 bases. V was clipped by 5 bases and J by 8 bases; unmatched bases: 11. The CDR3 is 15 residues long. Germline V gives CDR1 MNHEY, CDR2 SMNVEV (reference sequence). CDR3 in amino acids: CASSPRLAGSDKQYF. The CDR3 nucleotides are TGTGCCAGCAGTCCCAGACTAGCGGGATCTGACAAGCAGTACTTC.

The chain is built from TRBV4-1 and TRBJ2-7; D is perhaps TRBD1 (5 bases). CDR1 and CDR2 from the germline V gene are MGHRA and YSYEKL. CDR3 length equals 14 residues. V was pared by 4 bases and J by 3 bases, with 13 bases between. CDR3 bases: TGCGCCAGCAGCCTCAGGGCCCAGGGCTACGAGCAGTACTTC. It codes for CASSLRAQGYEQYF.

This clone was picked up one time. The chain uses TRBV2 and TRBJ1-6, with 8 bases identical to TRBD1. The CDR3 sequence is 17 residues long. Trimming removed 5 bases from V and 16 bases from J; junction bases left unmatched: 22. The germline CDR1 and CDR2 sequences are SNHLY and FYNNEI. CDR3 sequence reads: CASSLAPAGTGQNLLHF. CDR3 nucleotides: TGTGCCAGCAGTCTAGCTCCTGCCGGGACAGGCCAAAACCTTCTCCACTTT.

J is TRBJ1-3 and V is TRBV10-3, with D hard to call. Trimming shortened V by 0 bases and J by 2 bases, and 8 bases separated the two germline ends. CDR1 and CDR2 from the germline V gene are ENHRY and SYGVKD. This CDR3 has 15 residues. The CDR3 protein is CAISESENPGNTIYF. The CDR3 bases are TGTGCCATCAGTGAGTCTGAAAACCCTGGAAACACCATATATTTT.

This clone was observed once. The chain carries TRBV5-4 and TRBJ2-7; D tentatively fits TRBD1 or TRBD2 (5 bases each). With 0 bases removed from V and 8 bases from J, the gap between germline ends came to 12 bases. This CDR3 comprises 13 residues. Germline values: CDR1 SGHNT, CDR2 YYREEE (reference sequence). The DNA for the CDR3 is TGTGCCAGCAGCTTGGGGGACGGCAATCAGCAGTACTTC. Protein sequence: CASSLGDGNQQYF. The whole variable domain, remainder taken from reference TRBV5-4 and TRBJ2-7, is ETGVTQSPTHLIKTRGQQVTLRCSSQSGHNTVSWYQQALGQGPQFIFQYYREEENGRGNFPPRFSGLQFPNYSSELNVNALELDDSALYLCASSLGDGNQQYFGPGTRLTVT.

The chain links TRBV9 to TRBJ2-7, with 8 nucleotides matching TRBD2. CDR3 length: 15 amino acids. The J segment lost 2 bases and the V segment lost 0 bases, leaving 4 bases of the junction unmatched. Germline CDR1 SGDLS, CDR2 YYNGEE. The CDR3 protein is CASSVGVAGTYEQYF. In nucleotides, the CDR3 is TGTGCCAGCAGCGTAGGAGTAGCGGGGACCTACGAGCAGTACTTC.